This T cell receptor (beta chain) was retrieved from a study of blood T cell repertoires in COVID-19. TCRdb keeps only in-frame clones here, not all; method: immunoSEQ multiplex PCR. In the table there are about 280,000 clones, 85% of which are singletons. This clone was counted between two and nine times. Cohort 3 donors counted as recovered after two negative PCRs, clearance, or resolved symptoms. The CDR3 has 15 amino acids. The germline V and J ends were trimmed by 4 bases and 4 bases, with 12 bases remaining between them. CDR1 and CDR2 (germline): SGHRS, YFSETQ. Sequencing was carried out using PBMCs or T cells enriched from blood (not recorded which). This TCR was recovered from a woman between 45 and 65 years old who had recovered from COVID-19. The chain employs TRBV5-1 and TRBJ1-6; tentative D call: TRBD1 (6 bases). The CDR3 protein is CASSTGDIYNSPLHF. CDR3 sequence (DNA): TGCGCCAGCAGCACCGGGGACATTTATAATTCACCCCTCCACTTT.